These 15 T cell receptor beta chains originate from one sample sequenced in a study of cytomegalovirus exposure and HLA in healthy donors. PCR amplification relied on 60 Vbeta primers (plus 13 Jbeta primers). TCRdb keeps only in-frame clones here, not all; method: immunoSEQ multiplex PCR. This repertoire includes under 200,000 clones. The specimen sequenced was PBMCs. The receptors were sampled from a man aged 30 to 39 in good health and CMV-seronegative.

The chain joins TRBV11-3 to TRBJ2-3, with 12 bases fitting TRBD2. This CDR3 is built from 17 residues. J was trimmed by 4 bases and V by 5 bases; bases with no gene match: 10. Germline values: CDR1 SGHNT, CDR2 YENEEA. The CDR3 DNA reads as TGTGCCAGCAGCCCCCGGCGACTAGCGGGAGTCGCAGATACGCAGTATTTT. Translating it yields CASSPRRLAGVADTQYF.

The chain uses TRBV5-4 and TRBJ1-1; 7 nucleotides match TRBD1. V shed 3 bases, J shed 6 bases, and the junction held 2 bases outside the gene matches. Germline V lookup: CDR1 SGHNT, CDR2 YYREEE (reference sequence). The CDR3 spans 12 residues. CDR3 DNA sequence: TGTGCCAGCAGCTGGGGACAGTCTGAAGCTTTCTTT. Its translation is CASSWGQSEAFF.

The V and J genes are TRBV6-5 and TRBJ1-1, with a tentative D call TRBD1 (6 bases). CDR3 length equals 15 residues. V was trimmed by 6 bases and J by 3 bases, leaving 17 bases between them. Germline CDR1 MNHEY, CDR2 SVGAGI. CDR3 nucleotides: TGTGCCAGCAGCTTGCAGCCAACAGGGTACACTGAAGCTTTCTTT. This translates into CASSLQPTGYTEAFF.

The V and J genes are TRBV10-3 and TRBJ2-1; D remains ambiguous. Germline V gives CDR1 ENHRY, CDR2 SYGVKD. V gave up 2 bases and J gave up 9 bases, with 11 bases separating them. CDR3 size: 13 residues. Here the CDR3 DNA reads TGTGCCATCAGTGAGCTGCTGGCGGCTGAGCAGTTCTTC. Its translation: CAISELLAAEQFF.

This chain joins TRBV18 and TRBJ2-1; 12 bases line up with TRBD1. From germline, CDR1 is KGHSH and CDR2 LQKENI. V shed 6 bases and J 7 bases; nucleotides not matched to a gene: 10. This CDR3 comprises 16 residues. The chain's CDR3 is CASSNVGTGGFNEQFF. The CDR3 bases are TGTGCCAGCTCCAATGTGGGGACAGGGGGCTTTAATGAGCAGTTCTTC. The whole variable domain, remainder taken from reference TRBV18 and TRBJ2-1, is NAGVMQNPRHLVRRRGQEARLRCSPMKGHSHVYWYRQLPEEGLKFMVYLQKENIIDESGMPKERFSAEFPKEGPSILRIQQVVRGDSAAYFCASSNVGTGGFNEQFFGPGTRLTVL.

The chain has TRBV7-7 and TRBJ2-2; 10 bases agree with TRBD2. The J segment lost 5 bases and the V segment lost 5 bases, leaving 2 bases of the junction unmatched. Germline V gene data show CDR1 as SSHAT and CDR2 as FNYEAQ (reference sequence). This CDR3 is built from 14 residues. CDR3 sequence (DNA): TGTGCCAGCAGCACTAGCGGGAATACCGGGGAGCTGTTTTTT. Encoded protein: CASSTSGNTGELFF.

The chain links TRBV9 to TRBJ2-3; unclear D gene. Trimming removed 0 bases from V and 0 bases from J, with 5 bases in between. CDR1 and CDR2 from the germline V gene are SGDLS and YYNGEE. CDR3 length: 14 residues. CDR3 DNA: TGTGCCAGCAGCGTAGACAGTAGCACAGATACGCAGTATTTT. Encoded protein: CASSVDSSTDTQYF.

The chain has TRBV7-6 and TRBJ1-3; D not certain. Germline CDR1 and CDR2: SGHVS and FNYEAQ. The V gene lost 4 bases and the J gene lost 1 base, with 5 bases spanning the gap. The CDR3 loop spans 13 amino acids. CDR3 DNA: TGTGCCAGCAGCTCCAATTCTGGAAACACCATATATTTT. This codes for CASSSNSGNTIYF.

The chain employs TRBV18 and TRBJ1-5; 8 positions match TRBD1. Looked up from germline, CDR1 is KGHSH and CDR2 is LQKENI. The CDR3 sequence is 15 residues long. V was clipped by 6 bases and J by 2 bases; unmatched bases: 6. Written as DNA, the CDR3 is TGTGCCAGCTCTCGAACGGGACAGGGCAATCAGCCCCAGCATTTT. Its translation is CASSRTGQGNQPQHF.

The CDR3 DNA sequence: TGTGCCAGCAGCTCCGGGACAGGGGCATTCGCTTTCTTT. Translated: CASSSGTGAFAFF. The V gene is TRBV6-1, the J gene TRBJ1-1; 10 positions match TRBD1. The CDR3 loop spans 13 amino acids. With 6 bases clipped from V and 11 bases from J, the junction kept 9 bases outside the gene matches. From germline, CDR1 is MNHNS and CDR2 SASEGT.

The rearrangement links TRBV4-3 to TRBJ1-6; 7 bases fit TRBD1. Germline CDR1 reads LGHNA; CDR2 reads YSLEER. The CDR3 covers 17 residues. The trim removed 5 bases at V and 6 bases at J, leaving 13 bases unmatched. The CDR3 protein is CASSYGDSRISNSPLHF. CDR3 bases: TGCGCCAGCAGCTACGGGGACAGCCGGATCTCTAATTCACCCCTCCACTTT.

The gene calls are TRBV19 and TRBJ2-2; no definite D call. Germline V gives CDR1 LNHDA, CDR2 SQIVND (reference sequence). Trimming took off 3 bases at V and 3 bases at J, with 8 bases between the two ends. The CDR3 extends over 14 amino acids. This CDR3 reads CASSIGVYTGELFF. In DNA form, the CDR3 reads TGTGCCAGTAGTATCGGAGTTTACACCGGGGAGCTGTTTTTT.

The rearrangement uses TRBV4-1 and TRBJ2-5, with 8 bases that match TRBD1. The DNA end is more similar to TRBJ2-7, so the J call may be wrong. The CDR3 contains 16 residues. Germline V gene sequence: CDR1 MGHRA, CDR2 YSYEKL. CDR3 loop: CASSQGPDRATYEQYF. CDR3 sequence (DNA): TGCGCCAGCAGCCAAGGTCCGGACAGGGCCACCTACGAGCAGTACTTC.

The J gene is TRBJ2-2, the V gene TRBV10-1, with D hard to call. This CDR3 spans 14 amino acids. V lost 3 bases and J lost 1, with 6 bases in between. CDR1 and CDR2 (germline): WNHNN, SYGVQD (reference sequence). The CDR3 bases are TGCGCCAGCAGTGAAGAGCTGAACACCGGGGAGCTGTTTTTT. Protein: CASSEELNTGELFF.

This chain joins TRBV15 and TRBJ1-4; D gene ambiguous. V lost 1 base and J lost 3, with 6 bases in between. The germline V gene encodes CDR1 LNHNV and CDR2 YYDKDF (reference sequence). The CDR3 totals 14 residues. Written as DNA, the CDR3 is TGTGCCACCAGCAGAGCCGGGTCTAATGAAAAACTGTTTTTT. This encodes CATSRAGSNEKLFF.